This TCR beta chain is drawn from a study of identical twins. In TCRdb, the 5' RACE reads were re-called with MiXCR into one record per CDR3 protein. The sample lists over 500,000 distinct CDR3 sequences, about 20% occurring once. This clonotype has more than one count but fewer than ten. The CDR3 sequence is 13 residues long. Per the germline V gene, CDR1 is ENHRY and CDR2 is SYGVKD. The V end was cut by 6 bases, the J end by 2 bases, with 10 bases between. In addition, the sample was reused for a study of T cells expressing NK-cell markers.

Sequencing was carried out using CD4+ T cells sorted from blood. The TCR originated in a young woman in good health. V gene TRBV10-3 combines with J gene TRBJ2-5, with unresolved D. DNA for the CDR3: TGTGCCATCAGCGCGAGTTTTCAAGAGACCCAGTACTTC. Translating it yields CAISASFQETQYF.